The clone carrying this TCR beta chain occurred once. Repertoires were generated with immunoSEQ multiplex PCR, while TCRdb's copy carries only in-frame clones and drops some. There are under 150,000 clones in the sample; around 81% occur only once, and about a tenth lies in the top ten. Germline CDR1 ENHRY, CDR2 SYGVKD. The CDR3 extends over 16 amino acids. Losses at the gene ends were 0 bases for V and 6 bases for J; bases not matched to a gene: 5. This entry comes from a study of blood T cell repertoires in COVID-19. Across the whole study: T cells, B-cell-depleted T cells, or PBMCs supplied cDNA or gDNA.

This clonotype was sampled from a middle-aged man with active or convalescent COVID-19. The sample was peripheral blood. The chain links TRBV10-3 to TRBJ2-4; 10 positions match TRBD1. The CDR3 DNA sequence: TGTGCCATCAGTGAGTCCAGACAGGGGGCAGGAAACATTCAGTACTTC. This translates into CAISESRQGAGNIQYF.